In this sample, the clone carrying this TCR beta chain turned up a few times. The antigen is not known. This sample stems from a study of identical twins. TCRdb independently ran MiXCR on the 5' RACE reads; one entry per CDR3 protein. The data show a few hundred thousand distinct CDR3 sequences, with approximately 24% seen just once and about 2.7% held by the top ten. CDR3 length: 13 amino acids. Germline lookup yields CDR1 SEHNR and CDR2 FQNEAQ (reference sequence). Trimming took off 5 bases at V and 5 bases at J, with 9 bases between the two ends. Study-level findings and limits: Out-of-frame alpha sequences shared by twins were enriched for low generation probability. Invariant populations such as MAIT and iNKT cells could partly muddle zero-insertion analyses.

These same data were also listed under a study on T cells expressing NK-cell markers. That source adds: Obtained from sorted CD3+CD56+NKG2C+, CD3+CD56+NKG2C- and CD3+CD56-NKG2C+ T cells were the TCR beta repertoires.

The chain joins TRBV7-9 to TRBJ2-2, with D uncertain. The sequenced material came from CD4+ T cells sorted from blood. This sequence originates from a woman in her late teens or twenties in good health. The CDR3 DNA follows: TGTGCCAGCAGCGGCGTTTCAACCGGGGAGCTGTTTTTT. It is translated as CASSGVSTGELFF.